This T cell receptor (beta chain) was sequenced during a study of response to subunit inactivated influenza vaccine. Overall study results and limits: The authors offered the suggestion that each seasonal influenza vaccination recruits few new T cells.

From the RT-PCR reads, TCRdb called clonotypes with MiXCR, one entry per CDR3 protein. Seen here are around 150,000 distinct CDR3 sequences, approximately 11% observed once, and the top ten hold roughly 12%. Germline CDR1 reads SQVTM; CDR2 reads ANQGSEA. With V trimmed by 4 bases and J by 7 bases, 6 bases remained unmatched. The CDR3 sequence is 12 residues long. This clonotype was counted many times. Its antigen is not identified. Sequencing was performed on non-naive T cells sorted from PBMCs, taken 45 days after vaccination. The chain joins TRBV29-1 to TRBJ1-2, with 7 bases fitting TRBD1. The receptor's source is a man in his forties or fifties who received an inactivated influenza vaccine. CDR3 bases: TGCAGCGTTGTTAGAGGGGGCGGTGGCTACACCTTC. This gives the protein CSVVRGGGGYTF. Looking up the rest from reference TRBV29-1 and TRBJ1-2 gives the full variable domain: SAVISQKPSRDICQRGTSLTIQCQVDSQVTMMFWYRQQPGQSLTLIATANQGSEATYESGFVIDKFPISRPNLTFSTLTVSNMSPEDSSIYLCSVVRGGGGYTFGSGTRLTVV.